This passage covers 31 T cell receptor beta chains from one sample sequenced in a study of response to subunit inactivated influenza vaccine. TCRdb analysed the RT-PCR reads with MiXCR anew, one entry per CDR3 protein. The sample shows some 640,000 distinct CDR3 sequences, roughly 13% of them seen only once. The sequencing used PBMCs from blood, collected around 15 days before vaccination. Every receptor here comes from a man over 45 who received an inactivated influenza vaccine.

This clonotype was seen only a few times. Here the CDR3 DNA reads TGTGCCAGCAGTCCTGGGACTAGCAGTGCCCAGACCCAGTACTTC. Its translation is CASSPGTSSAQTQYF. V is TRBV7-8 and J is TRBJ2-5, with 9 bases that match TRBD2. The CDR3 spans 15 residues. The junction had 11 bases not matched to a gene; V was cut back by 6 bases and J by 6 bases. CDR1 and CDR2 (germline): SGHVS, FQNEAQ.

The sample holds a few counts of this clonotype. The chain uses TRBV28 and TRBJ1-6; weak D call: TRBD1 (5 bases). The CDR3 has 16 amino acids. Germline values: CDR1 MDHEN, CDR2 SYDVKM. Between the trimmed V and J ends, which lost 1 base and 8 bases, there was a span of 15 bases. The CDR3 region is CASSLSLPVGDSPLHF. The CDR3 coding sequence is TGTGCCAGCAGTTTATCTCTCCCCGTAGGGGATTCACCCCTCCACTTT. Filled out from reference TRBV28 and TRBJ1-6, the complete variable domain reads DVKVTQSSRYLVKRTGEKVFLECVQDMDHENMFWYRQDPGLGLRLIYFSYDVKMKEKGDIPEGYSVSREKKERFSLILESASTNQTSMYLCASSLSLPVGDSPLHFGNGTRLTVT.

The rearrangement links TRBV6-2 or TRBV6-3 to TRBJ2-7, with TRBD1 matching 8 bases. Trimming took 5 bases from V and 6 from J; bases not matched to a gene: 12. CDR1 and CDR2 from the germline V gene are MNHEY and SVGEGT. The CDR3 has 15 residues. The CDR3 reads CASSATGTGPAEQYF. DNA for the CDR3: TGTGCCAGCAGTGCGACCGGGACAGGCCCCGCCGAGCAGTACTTC.

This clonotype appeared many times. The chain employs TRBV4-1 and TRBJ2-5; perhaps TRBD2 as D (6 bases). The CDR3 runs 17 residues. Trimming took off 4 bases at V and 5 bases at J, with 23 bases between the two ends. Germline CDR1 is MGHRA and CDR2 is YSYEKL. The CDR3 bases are TGCGCCAGCAGCCCGGTAGGGCGTCGGCGGGGCGGGGAGACCCAGTACTTC. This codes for CASSPVGRRRGGETQYF.

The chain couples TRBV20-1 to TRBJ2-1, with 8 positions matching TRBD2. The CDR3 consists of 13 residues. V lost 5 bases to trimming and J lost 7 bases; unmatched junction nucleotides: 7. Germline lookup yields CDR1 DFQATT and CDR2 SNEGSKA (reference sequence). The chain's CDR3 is CSAAPGGTNEQFF. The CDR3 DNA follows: TGCAGTGCTGCGCCGGGAGGGACAAATGAGCAGTTCTTC.

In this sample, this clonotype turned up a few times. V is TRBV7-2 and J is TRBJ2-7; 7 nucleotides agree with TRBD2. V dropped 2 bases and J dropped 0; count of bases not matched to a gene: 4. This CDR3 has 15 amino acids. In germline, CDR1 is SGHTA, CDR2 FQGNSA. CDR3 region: CASSLSRTSSYEQYF. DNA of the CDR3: TGTGCCAGCAGCTTATCCCGGACTAGCTCCTACGAGCAGTACTTC.

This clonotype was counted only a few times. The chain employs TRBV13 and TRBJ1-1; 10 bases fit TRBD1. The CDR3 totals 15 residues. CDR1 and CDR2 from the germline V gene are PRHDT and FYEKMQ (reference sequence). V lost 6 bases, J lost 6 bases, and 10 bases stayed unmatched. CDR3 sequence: CASRQTGTGVPEAFF. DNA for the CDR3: TGTGCCAGCAGGCAAACCGGGACAGGGGTACCTGAAGCTTTCTTT.

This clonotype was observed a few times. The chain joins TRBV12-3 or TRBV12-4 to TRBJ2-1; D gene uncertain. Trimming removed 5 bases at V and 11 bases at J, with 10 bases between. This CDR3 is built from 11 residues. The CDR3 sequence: CASSLRWKQFF. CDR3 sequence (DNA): TGTGCCAGCAGTCTACGGTGGAAGCAGTTCTTC.

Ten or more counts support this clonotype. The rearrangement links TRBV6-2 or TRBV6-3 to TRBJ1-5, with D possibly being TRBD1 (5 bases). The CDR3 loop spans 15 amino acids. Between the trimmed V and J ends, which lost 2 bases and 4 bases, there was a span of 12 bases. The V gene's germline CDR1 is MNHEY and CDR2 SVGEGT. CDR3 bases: TGTGCCAGCAGTTACGGGACGGCGGGGAATCAGCCCCAGCATTTT. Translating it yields CASSYGTAGNQPQHF.

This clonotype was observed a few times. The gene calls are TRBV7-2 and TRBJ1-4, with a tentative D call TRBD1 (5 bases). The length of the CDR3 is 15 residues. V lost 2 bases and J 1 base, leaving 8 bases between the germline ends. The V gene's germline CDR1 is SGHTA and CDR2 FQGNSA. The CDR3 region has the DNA TGTGCCAGCAGCTTATGGGGGGGAACTAATGAAAAACTGTTTTTT. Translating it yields CASSLWGGTNEKLFF.

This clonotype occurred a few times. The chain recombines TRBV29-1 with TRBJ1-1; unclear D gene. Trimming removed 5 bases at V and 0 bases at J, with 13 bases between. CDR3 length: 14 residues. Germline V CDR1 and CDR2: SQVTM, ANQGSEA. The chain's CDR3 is CSVSGRQMNTEAFF. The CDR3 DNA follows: TGCAGCGTTAGTGGGAGGCAGATGAACACTGAAGCTTTCTTT. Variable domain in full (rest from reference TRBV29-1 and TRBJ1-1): SAVISQKPSRDICQRGTSLTIQCQVDSQVTMMFWYRQQPGQSLTLIATANQGSEATYESGFVIDKFPISRPNLTFSTLTVSNMSPEDSSIYLCSVSGRQMNTEAFFGQGTRLTVV.

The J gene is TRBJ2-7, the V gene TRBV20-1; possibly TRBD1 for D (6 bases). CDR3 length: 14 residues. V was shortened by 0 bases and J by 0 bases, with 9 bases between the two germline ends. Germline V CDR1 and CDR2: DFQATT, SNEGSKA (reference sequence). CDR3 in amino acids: CSAREGAYSYEQYF. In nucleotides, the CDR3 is TGCAGTGCTAGAGAGGGGGCCTACTCCTACGAGCAGTACTTC.

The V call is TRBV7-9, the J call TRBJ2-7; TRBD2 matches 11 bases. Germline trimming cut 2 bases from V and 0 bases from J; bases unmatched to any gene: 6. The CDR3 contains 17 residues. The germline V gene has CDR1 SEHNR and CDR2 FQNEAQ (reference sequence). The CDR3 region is CASSLIEGLADSYEQYF. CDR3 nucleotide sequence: TGTGCCAGCAGCTTAATCGAGGGACTAGCGGACTCCTACGAGCAGTACTTC.

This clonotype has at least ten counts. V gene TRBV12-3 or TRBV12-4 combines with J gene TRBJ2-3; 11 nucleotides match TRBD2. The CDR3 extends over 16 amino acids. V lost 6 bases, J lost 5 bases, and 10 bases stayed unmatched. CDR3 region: CASSSNSGGELDTQYF. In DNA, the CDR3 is TGTGCCAGCAGCTCCAATAGCGGGGGGGAACTAGATACGCAGTATTTT.

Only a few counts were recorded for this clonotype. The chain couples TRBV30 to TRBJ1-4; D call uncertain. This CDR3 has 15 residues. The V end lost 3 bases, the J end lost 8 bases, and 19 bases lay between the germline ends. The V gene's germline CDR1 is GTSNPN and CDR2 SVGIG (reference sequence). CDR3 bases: TGTGCCTGGAGAAAACAATGGCCCCACGGGGAAAAACTGTTTTTT. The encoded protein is CAWRKQWPHGEKLFF.

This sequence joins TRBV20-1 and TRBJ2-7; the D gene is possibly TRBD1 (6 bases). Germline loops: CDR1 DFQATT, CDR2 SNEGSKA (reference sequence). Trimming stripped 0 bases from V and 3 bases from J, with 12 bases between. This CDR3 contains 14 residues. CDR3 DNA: TGCAGTGCTAGAGATTTTGGGGGCGGCTACGAGCAGTACTTC. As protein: CSARDFGGGYEQYF.

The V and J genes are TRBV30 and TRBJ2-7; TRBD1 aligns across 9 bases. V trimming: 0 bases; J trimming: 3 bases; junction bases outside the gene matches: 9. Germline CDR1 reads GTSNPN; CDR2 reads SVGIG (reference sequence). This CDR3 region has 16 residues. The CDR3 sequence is CAWSVAPGTGNYEQYF. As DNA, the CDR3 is TGTGCCTGGAGTGTAGCCCCCGGGACAGGGAACTACGAGCAGTACTTC.

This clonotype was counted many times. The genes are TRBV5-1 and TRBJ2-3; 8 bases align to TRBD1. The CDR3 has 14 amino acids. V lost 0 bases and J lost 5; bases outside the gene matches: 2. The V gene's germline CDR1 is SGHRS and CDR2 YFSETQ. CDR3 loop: CASSLATGVDTQYF. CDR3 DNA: TGCGCCAGCAGCTTGGCGACAGGGGTAGATACGCAGTATTTT.

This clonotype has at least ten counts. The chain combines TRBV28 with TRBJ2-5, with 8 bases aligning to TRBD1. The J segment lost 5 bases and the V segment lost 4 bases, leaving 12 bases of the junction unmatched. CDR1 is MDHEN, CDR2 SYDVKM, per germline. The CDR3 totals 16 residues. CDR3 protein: CASSSTGASAHETQYF. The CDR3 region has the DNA TGTGCCAGCAGTTCGACAGGGGCGTCGGCCCACGAGACCCAGTACTTC.

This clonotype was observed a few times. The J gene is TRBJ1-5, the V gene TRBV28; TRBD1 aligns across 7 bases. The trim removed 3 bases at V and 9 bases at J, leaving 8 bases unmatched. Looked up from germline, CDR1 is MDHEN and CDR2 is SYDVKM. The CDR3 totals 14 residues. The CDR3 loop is CASSFQQGRRPQHF. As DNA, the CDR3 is TGTGCCAGCAGTTTCCAACAGGGGAGGCGGCCCCAGCATTTT.

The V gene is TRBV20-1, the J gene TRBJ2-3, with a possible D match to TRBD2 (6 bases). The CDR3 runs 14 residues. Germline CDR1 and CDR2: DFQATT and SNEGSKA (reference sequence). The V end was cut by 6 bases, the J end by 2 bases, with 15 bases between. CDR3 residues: CSAGGASLTDTQYF. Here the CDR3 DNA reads TGCAGTGCCGGAGGGGCTAGCCTCACAGATACGCAGTATTTT.

CDR3 loop: CSANWDGRETQYF. In nucleotides, the CDR3 is TGCAGTGCAAACTGGGACGGGCGAGAGACCCAGTACTTC. J is TRBJ2-5 and V is TRBV20-1, with D possibly called TRBD1 or TRBD2 (5 bases each). The V end was cut by 6 bases, the J end by 4 bases, with 15 bases between. The CDR3 is 13 amino acids. Germline CDR1 reads DFQATT; CDR2 reads SNEGSKA (reference sequence).

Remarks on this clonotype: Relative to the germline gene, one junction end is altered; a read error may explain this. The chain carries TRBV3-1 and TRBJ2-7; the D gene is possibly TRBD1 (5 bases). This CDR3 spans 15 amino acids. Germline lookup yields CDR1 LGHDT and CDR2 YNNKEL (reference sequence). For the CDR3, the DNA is TGTGCCACCAGCCAGGACAATGGGGTCTCCTACGAGCAGTACTTC. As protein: CATSQDNGVSYEQYF.

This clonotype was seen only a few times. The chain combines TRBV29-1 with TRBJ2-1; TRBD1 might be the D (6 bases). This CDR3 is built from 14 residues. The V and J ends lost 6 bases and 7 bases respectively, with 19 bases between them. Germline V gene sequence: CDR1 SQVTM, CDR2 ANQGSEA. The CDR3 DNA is TGCAGCGTCGCAGGGGCACGGGAACAAAATGAGCAGTTCTTC. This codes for CSVAGAREQNEQFF.

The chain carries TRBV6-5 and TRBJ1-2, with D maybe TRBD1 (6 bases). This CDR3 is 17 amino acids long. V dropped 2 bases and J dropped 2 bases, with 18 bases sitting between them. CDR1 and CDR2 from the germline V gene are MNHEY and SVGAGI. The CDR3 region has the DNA TGTGCCAGCAGTTACCTTCGGACAGCCCAAGGAAACTATGGCTACACCTTC. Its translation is CASSYLRTAQGNYGYTF.

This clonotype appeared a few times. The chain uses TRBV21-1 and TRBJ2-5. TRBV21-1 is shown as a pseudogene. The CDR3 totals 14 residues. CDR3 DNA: TGTGCCAGCGGCCCGAAGACCTTCAGGGAGACCCAGTACTTC. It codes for CASGPKTFRETQYF.

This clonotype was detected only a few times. The CDR3 coding sequence is TGTGCCAGCAGCCGAGGGGGACAGGGGCTCGAGCAGTACTTC. This gives the protein CASSRGGQGLEQYF. This chain uses TRBV4-2 with TRBJ2-7; 10 bases map to TRBD1. Germline-derived CDR1 and CDR2 are LGHNA and YNFKEQ. V shed 4 bases and J 6 bases; nucleotides not matched to a gene: 6. The CDR3 spans 14 residues.

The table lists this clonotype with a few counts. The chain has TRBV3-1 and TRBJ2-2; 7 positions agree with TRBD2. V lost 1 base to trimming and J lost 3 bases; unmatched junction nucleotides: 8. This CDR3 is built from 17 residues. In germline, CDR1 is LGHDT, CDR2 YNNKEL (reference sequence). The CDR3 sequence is CASSQVAAGRDTGELFF. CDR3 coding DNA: TGTGCCAGCAGCCAAGTTGCGGCAGGGAGGGACACCGGGGAGCTGTTTTTT. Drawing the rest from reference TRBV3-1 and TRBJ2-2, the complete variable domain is DTAVSQTPKYLVTQMGNDKSIKCEQNLGHDTMYWYKQDSKKFLKIMFSYNNKELIINETVPNRFSPKSPDKAHLNLHINSLELGDSAVYFCASSQVAAGRDTGELFFGEGSRLTVL.

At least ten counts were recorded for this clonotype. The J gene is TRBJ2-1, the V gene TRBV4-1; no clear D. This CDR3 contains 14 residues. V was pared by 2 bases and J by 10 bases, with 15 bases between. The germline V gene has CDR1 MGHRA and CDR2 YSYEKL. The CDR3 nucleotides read TGCGCCAGCAGCCAATTTTCCTCCTTTTGGGAGCAGTTCTTC. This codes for CASSQFSSFWEQFF.

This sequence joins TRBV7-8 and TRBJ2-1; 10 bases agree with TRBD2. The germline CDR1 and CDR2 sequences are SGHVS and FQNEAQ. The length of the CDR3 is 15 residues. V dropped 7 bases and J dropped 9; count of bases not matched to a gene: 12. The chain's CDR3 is CASKKRASGSFEQFF. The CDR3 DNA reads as TGTGCCAGCAAAAAAAGGGCTAGCGGGAGTTTTGAGCAGTTCTTC.

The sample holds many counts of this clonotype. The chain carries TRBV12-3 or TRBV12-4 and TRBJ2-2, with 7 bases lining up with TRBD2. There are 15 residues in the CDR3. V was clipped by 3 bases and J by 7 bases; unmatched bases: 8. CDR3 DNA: TGTGCCAGCAGTTTTGCCGGGAGGCGCTACGGGGAGCTGTTTTTT. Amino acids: CASSFAGRRYGELFF.